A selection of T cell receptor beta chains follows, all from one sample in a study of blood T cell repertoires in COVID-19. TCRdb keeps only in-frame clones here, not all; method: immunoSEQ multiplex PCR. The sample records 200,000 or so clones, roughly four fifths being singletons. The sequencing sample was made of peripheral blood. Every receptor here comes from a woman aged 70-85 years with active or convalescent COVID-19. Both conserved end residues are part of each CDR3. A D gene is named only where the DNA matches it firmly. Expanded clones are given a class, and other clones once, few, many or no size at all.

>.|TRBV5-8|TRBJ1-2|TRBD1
CASSSNRGIYGYTF
TGTGCCAGCAGCTCGAACAGGGGGATCTATGGCTACACCTTC
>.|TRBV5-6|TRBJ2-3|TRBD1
CASSLAGTGSSDTQYF
TGTGCCAGCAGCTTGGCCGGGACAGGGTCGTCAGATACGCAGTATTTT
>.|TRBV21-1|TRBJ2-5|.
CAWGGRAIYQETQYF
TGTGCCTGGGGGGGCAGGGCGATTTACCAAGAGACCCAGTACTTC
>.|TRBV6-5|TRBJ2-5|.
CASSSGETQYF
TGTGCCAGCTCCTCGGGAGAGACCCAGTACTTC
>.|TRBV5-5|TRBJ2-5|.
CASSLAVETQYF
TGTGCCAGCAGCTTGGCGGTAGAGACCCAGTACTTC
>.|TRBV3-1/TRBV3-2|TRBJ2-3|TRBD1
CASSPHRGGPDTQYF
TGTGCCAGCAGCCCCCATCGAGGGGGCCCAGATACGCAGTATTTT
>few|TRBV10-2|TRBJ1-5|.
CASSESGGNQPQHF
TGCGCCAGCAGTGAATCGGGGGGCAATCAGCCCCAGCATTTT
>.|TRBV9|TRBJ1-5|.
CASSPAGVQPQHF
TGTGCCAGCAGCCCCGCAGGGGTTCAGCCCCAGCATTTT
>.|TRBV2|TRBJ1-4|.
CASRETGLTNEKLFF
TGTGCCAGCAGAGAAACAGGGCTAACTAATGAAAAACTGTTTTTT
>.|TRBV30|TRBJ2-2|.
CAWQGILLTGELFF
TGTGCCTGGCAGGGGATCCTTCTCACCGGGGAGCTGTTTTTT
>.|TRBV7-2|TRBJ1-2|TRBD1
CASSFRDRPNYGYTF
TGTGCCAGCAGCTTCCGGGACAGACCTAACTATGGCTACACCTTC